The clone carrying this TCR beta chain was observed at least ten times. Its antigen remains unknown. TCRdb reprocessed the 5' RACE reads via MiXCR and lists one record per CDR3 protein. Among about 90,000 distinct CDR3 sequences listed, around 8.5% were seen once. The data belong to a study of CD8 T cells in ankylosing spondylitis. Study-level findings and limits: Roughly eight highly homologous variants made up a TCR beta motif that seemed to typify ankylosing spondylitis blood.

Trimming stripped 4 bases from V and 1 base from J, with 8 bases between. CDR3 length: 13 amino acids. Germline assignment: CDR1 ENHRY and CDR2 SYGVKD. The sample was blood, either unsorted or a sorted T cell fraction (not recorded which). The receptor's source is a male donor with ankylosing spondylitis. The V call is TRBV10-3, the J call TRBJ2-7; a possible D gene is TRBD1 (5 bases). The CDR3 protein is CAISAPGSYEQYF. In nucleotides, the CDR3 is TGTGCCATCAGTGCCCCAGGGTCCTACGAGCAGTACTTC.